The table lists the clone carrying this T cell receptor (beta chain) with a few counts. The antigen remains undetermined. The record originates from a study of human T cells and chemical hapten exposure. Study information: Per-sample variation in TCR yield stemmed mainly from small pooled library volume differences.

The time point here: pre-sensitization, week 0. Regarding treatment: therapeutic diphenylcyclopropenone sensitization with weekly scalp DPC. The V and J ends lost 7 bases and 6 bases respectively, with 19 bases between them. The CDR3 totals 14 residues. Whole-study results and caveats: Controls had significantly fewer large CDR3 similarity clusters than were formed by expanded TCRs.

Individual cDNA molecules had unique molecular identifiers attached to them by the library. TCRdb processed the RACE reads anew with MiXCR; each CDR3 protein has one entry. The data show 300,000 to 450,000 distinct CDR3 sequences, 5.1% seen once. Material: whole blood, obtained in connection with sensitization to the hapten diphenylcyclopropenone (DPC). This clonotype originated in a woman in her fifties or sixties with alopecia areata. Some clones in this sample may be carry-over from other donors' samples. The genes are TRBV12-3 or TRBV12-4 and TRBJ2-7; D might be TRBD1 (5 bases). The CDR3 protein is CASTVFGRVPEQYF. CDR3 DNA: TGTGCCAGCACCGTCTTTGGCAGGGTTCCCGAGCAGTACTTC.